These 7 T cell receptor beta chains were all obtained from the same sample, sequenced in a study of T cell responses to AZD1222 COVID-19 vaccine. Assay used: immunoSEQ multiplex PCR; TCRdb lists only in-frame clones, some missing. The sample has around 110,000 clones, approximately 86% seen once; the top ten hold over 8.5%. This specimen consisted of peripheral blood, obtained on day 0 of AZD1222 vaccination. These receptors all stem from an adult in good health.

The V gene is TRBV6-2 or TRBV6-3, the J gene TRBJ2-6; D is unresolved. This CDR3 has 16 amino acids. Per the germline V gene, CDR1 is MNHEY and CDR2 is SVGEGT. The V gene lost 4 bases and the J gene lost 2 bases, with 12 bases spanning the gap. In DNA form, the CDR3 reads TGTGCCAGCAGTTCCCAGCAGCTCCCTGGGGCCAACGTCCTGACTTTC. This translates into CASSSQQLPGANVLTF.

DNA for the CDR3: TGTGCCAGCAGTGCCCTCTACGAGCAGTACTTC. Encoded protein: CASSALYEQYF. The rearrangement links TRBV6-2 or TRBV6-3 to TRBJ2-7; D not resolved. The CDR3 consists of 11 residues. The germline V gene encodes CDR1 MNHEY and CDR2 SVGEGT. Trimming cost V 5 bases and J 3 bases, with 5 bases left between them.

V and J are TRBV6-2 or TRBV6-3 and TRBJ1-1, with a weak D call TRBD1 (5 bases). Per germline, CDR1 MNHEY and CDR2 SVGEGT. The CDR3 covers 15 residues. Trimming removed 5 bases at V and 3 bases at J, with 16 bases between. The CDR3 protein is CASSPLWGSYTEAFF. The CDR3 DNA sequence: TGTGCCAGCAGTCCCCTCTGGGGGTCGTACACTGAAGCTTTCTTT.

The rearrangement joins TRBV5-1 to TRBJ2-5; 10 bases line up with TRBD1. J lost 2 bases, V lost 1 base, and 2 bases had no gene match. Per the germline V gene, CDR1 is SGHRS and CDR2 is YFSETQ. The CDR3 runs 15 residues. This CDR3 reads CASSLRTGGQETQYF. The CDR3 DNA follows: TGCGCCAGCAGCTTGCGGACAGGGGGTCAAGAGACCCAGTACTTC.

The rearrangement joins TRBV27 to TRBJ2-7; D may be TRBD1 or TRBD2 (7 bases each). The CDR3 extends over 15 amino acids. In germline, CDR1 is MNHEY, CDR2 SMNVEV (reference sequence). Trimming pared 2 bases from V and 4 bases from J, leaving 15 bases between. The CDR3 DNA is TGTGCCAGCAGTTTACAGGGGGGGGGTTGGTACGAGCAGTACTTC. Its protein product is CASSLQGGGWYEQYF.

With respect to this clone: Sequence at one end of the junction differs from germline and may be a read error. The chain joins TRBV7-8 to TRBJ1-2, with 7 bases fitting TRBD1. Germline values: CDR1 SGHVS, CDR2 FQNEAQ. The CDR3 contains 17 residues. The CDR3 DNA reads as TGTGCCAGCAGCTTAGGACGAAGACAGGGTAGTTCCTATAGCTACACCTTC. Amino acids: CASSLGRRQGSSYSYTF.

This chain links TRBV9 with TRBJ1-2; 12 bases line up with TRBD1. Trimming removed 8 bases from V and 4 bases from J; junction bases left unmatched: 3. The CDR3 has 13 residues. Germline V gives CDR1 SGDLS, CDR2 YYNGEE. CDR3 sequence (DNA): TGTGCCAGTGGGACAGGGGGCTTCTATGGCTACACCTTC. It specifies CASGTGGFYGYTF.